The TCR beta chain described here comes from a study of graft-versus-host responses after intestinal transplantation. Here immunoSEQ multiplex PCR was the method, and the copy in TCRdb shows in-frame clones only, minus some. Of under 90,000 clones in the sample, roughly 90% were seen once. The ends were cut back, 5 bases at V and 9 bases at J, with 26 bases in the middle. CDR3 length: 17 residues. Germline loops: CDR1 SNHLY, CDR2 FYNNEI. This receptor was obtained from a human patient who received an intestinal transplant, so some T cells may come from the graft donor. The source was PBMCs, collected 98 days after intestinal transplantation. This chain joins TRBV2 and TRBJ2-1, with D perhaps TRBD1 or TRBD2 (5 bases each). DNA of the CDR3: TGTGCCAGCAGTCACGGGAAGCAGGGCTATCGACACAGTGAGCAGTTCTTC. Protein sequence: CASSHGKQGYRHSEQFF. The whole variable domain, filled in from reference TRBV2 and TRBJ2-1, reads EPEVTQTPSHQVTQMGQEVILRCVPISNHLYFYWYRQILGQKVEFLVSFYNNEISEKSEIFDDQFSVERPDGSNFTLKIRSTKLEDSAMYFCASSHGKQGYRHSEQFFGPGTRLTVL.